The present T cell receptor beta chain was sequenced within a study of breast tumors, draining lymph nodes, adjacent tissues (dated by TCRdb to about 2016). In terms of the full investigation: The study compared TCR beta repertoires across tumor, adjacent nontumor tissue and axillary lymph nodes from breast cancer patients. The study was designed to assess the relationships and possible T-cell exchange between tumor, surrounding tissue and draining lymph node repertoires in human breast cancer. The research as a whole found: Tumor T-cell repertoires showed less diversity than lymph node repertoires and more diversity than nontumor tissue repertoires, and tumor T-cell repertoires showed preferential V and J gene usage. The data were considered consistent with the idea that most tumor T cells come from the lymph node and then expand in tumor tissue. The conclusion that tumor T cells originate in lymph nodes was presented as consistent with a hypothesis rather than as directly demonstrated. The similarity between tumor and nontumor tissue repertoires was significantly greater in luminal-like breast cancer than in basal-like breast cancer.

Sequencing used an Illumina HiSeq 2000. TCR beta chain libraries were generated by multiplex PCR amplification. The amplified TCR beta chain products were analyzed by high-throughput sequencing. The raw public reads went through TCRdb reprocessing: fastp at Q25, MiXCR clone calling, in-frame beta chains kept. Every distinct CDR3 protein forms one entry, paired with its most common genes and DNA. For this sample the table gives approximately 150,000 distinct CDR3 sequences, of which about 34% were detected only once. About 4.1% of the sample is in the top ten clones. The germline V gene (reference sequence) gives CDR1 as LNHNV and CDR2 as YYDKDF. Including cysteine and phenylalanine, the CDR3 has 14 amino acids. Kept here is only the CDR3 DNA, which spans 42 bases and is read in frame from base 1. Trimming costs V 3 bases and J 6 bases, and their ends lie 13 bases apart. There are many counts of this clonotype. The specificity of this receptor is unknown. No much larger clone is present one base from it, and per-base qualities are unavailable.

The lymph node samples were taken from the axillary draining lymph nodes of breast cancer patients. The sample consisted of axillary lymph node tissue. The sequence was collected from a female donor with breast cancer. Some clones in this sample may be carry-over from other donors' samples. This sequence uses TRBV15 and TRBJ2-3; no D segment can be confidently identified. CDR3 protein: CATSRPLSQDTQYF. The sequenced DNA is TGTGCCACCAGCAGGCCACTCTCCCAGGATACGCAGTATTTT.